These T cell receptor beta chains were read from a single sample in a study of T-cell memory formation after mild COVID-19. TCRdb re-analysed the 5' RACE reads in MiXCR, keeping a single row per CDR3 protein. The sample consists of 220,000 or so distinct CDR3 sequences, over 9% of them appearing once. The sequenced material came from PBMCs or a T cell subset sorted from them (not recorded which). The receptor source for this set is a man younger than 35 who had mild COVID-19 (a few samples of this study predate the infection). Cell type and time point are not known. Each CDR3 is given with its conserved first and last residue. D genes are given only for firm matches. Clone size is given for some rows only: seen once, a few or many times, or a class if the clone is expanded.

TRBD2,many,TRBJ2-6,TRBV12-3/TRBV12-4,TGTGCCAGCAGTTTAGGAGCGGGGGGCTCTGGGGCCAACGTCCTGACTTTC,CASSLGAGGSGANVLTF
TRBD2,many,TRBJ2-3,TRBV7-2,TGTGCCAGCAGCTCAAGTAGCGGGGCGGAGTATTTT,CASSSSSGAEYF
NA,few,TRBJ2-3,TRBV5-1,TGCGCCAGCAGCTTGCACAGGGTGGATACGCAGTATTTT,CASSLHRVDTQYF
NA,few,TRBJ2-3,TRBV2,TGTGCCAGCAGGTTTGCTAGCGGCACAGATACGCAGTATTTT,CASRFASGTDTQYF
NA,NA,TRBJ2-2,TRBV5-1,TGCGCCAGCAGCTTGGCCCCAGGGAACACCGGGGAGCTGTTTTTT,CASSLAPGNTGELFF
TRBD1,NA,TRBJ2-5,TRBV5-1,TGCGCCAGCCGTCGACAGGGGGCGCGGGAAGAGACCCAGTACTTC,CASRRQGAREETQYF
NA,many,TRBJ2-3,TRBV24-1,TGTGCCACCAGTGCTCGCAGCACAGATACGCAGTATTTT,CATSARSTDTQYF
NA,few,TRBJ1-3,TRBV5-5,TGTGCCAGCAGCTTTCCTTCTGGAAACACCATATATTTT,CASSFPSGNTIYF
NA,NA,TRBJ2-7,TRBV7-9,TGTGCCAGCAGCATGCGGGACTCCTTTACGGAGCAGTACTTC,CASSMRDSFTEQYF
TRBD2,NA,TRBJ2-1,TRBV7-9,TGTGCCAGCAGCGCACCCCCTCGACTAGCGGTTTACAATGAGCAGTTCTTC,CASSAPPRLAVYNEQFF
NA,many,TRBJ2-3,TRBV7-9,TGTGCCAGCAGCACCATAGGCGGGGGCTCCACAGATACGCAGTATTTT,CASSTIGGGSTDTQYF
NA,NA,TRBJ1-2,TRBV5-1,TGCGCCAGCAGCCAAGACAACCAGGGATATGGCTACACCTTC,CASSQDNQGYGYTF
TRBD1,NA,TRBJ2-7,TRBV11-2,TGTGCCAGCAGCACCCCCCGCCGCCGGGACAGTAGCTCCTACGAGCAGTACTTC,CASSTPRRRDSSSYEQYF
TRBD2,few,TRBJ2-3,TRBV12-3/TRBV12-4,TGTGCCAGCAGTTTACGGCGGGGGGTTAACACAGATACGCAGTATTTT,CASSLRRGVNTDTQYF
NA,few,TRBJ2-2,TRBV2,TGTGCCAGCAGTGAAGCGCTTCAGGGCGGGGAGCTGTTTTTT,CASSEALQGGELFF
NA,NA,TRBJ2-4,TRBV4-1,TGCGCCAGTCTCCCCCCGGAGCTAGCCAAAAACATTCAGTACTTC,CASLPPELAKNIQYF
NA,few,TRBJ2-1,TRBV19,TGTGCCAGTAGGGTGAGGATCGGGGCGGGCAATGAGCAGTTCTTC,CASRVRIGAGNEQFF
NA,NA,TRBJ1-2,TRBV12-3/TRBV12-4,TGTGCCAGCAGTTTAACGGTTTCCTATGGCTACACCTTC,CASSLTVSYGYTF
NA,few,TRBJ2-1,TRBV20-1,TGCAGTGCTAGCAATAGGCGGAGCTCCTACAATGAGCAGTTCTTC,CSASNRRSSYNEQFF
NA,few,TRBJ1-5,TRBV29-1,TGCAGCGTTGGAGCAGGGTTGGATCAGCCCCAGCATTTT,CSVGAGLDQPQHF
NA,many,TRBJ2-2,TRBV12-3/TRBV12-4,TGTGCCAGCAGTTTCCGGGGGCCCGGGGAGCTGTTTTTT,CASSFRGPGELFF
NA,few,TRBJ2-3,TRBV7-2,TGTGCCAGCAGCTTAGTCAGAAGAGATACGCAGTATTTT,CASSLVRRDTQYF
NA,few,TRBJ1-5,TRBV7-9,TGTGCCAGCAGCCGAGGCAGGGGTGGACAGCCCCAGCATTTT,CASSRGRGGQPQHF
NA,NA,TRBJ2-7,TRBV6-6,TGTGCCAGCCGCACGGCGGTGTCTTACGAGCAGTACTTC,CASRTAVSYEQYF
TRBD1,NA,TRBJ2-1,TRBV5-4,TGTGCCAGCAGCTTGGCCAACAGGGGCCATGAGCAGTTCTTC,CASSLANRGHEQFF